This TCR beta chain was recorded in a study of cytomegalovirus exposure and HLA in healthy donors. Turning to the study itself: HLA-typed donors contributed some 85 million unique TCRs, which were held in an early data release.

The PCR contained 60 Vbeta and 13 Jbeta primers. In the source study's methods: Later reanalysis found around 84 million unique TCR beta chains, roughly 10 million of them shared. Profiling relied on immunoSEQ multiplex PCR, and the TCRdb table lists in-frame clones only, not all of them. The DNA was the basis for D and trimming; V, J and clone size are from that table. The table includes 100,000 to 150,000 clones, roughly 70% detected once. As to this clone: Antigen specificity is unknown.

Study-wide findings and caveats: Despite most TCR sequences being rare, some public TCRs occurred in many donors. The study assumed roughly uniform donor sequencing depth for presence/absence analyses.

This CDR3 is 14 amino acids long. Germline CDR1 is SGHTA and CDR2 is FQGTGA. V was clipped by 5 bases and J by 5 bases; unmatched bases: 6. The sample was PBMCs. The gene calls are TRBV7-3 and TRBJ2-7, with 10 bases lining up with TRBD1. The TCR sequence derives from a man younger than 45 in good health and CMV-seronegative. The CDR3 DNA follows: TGTGCCAGCAGCCCGACAGGGGGCAGGAACGAGCAGTACTTC. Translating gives CASSPTGGRNEQYF.